Below, 5 T cell receptor beta chains from the same sample are listed, as sequenced in a study of T cells in Graves' hyperthyroidism and ophthalmopathy. What was amplified from RNA transcripts were TCR beta CDR3 regions. RT-PCR in the first round (using the HTBI primer set) targeted the TCR CDR3. TCRdb analysed the multiplex PCR reads with MiXCR anew, one entry per CDR3 protein. The sample yields over 350,000 distinct CDR3 sequences, about 18% seen once. Sequences were obtained from blood. The source of these receptors is a man aged 18 to 29 with Graves' ophthalmopathy.

The chain combines TRBV5-1 with TRBJ1-6; no clear D gene. This CDR3 region has 17 residues. V was cut by 4 bases and J by 3 bases, with 17 bases left in between. The V gene's germline CDR1 is SGHRS and CDR2 YFSETQ. CDR3 coding DNA: TGCGCCAGCAGCCCGAATACCTCCGGGGACTATAATTCACCCCTCCACTTT. As protein: CASSPNTSGDYNSPLHF. Combining the CDR3 with reference TRBV5-1 and TRBJ1-6 gives the whole variable domain KAGVTQTPRYLIKTRGQQVTLSCSPISGHRSVSWYQQTPGQGLQFLFEYFSETQRNKGNFPGRFSGRQFSNSRSEMNVSTLELGDSALYLCASSPNTSGDYNSPLHFGNGTRLTVT.

This clonotype showed up many times. V gene TRBV12-3 or TRBV12-4 combines with J gene TRBJ2-3; no reliable D call. V was trimmed by 2 bases and J by 6 bases, leaving 12 bases between them. This CDR3 has 14 amino acids. CDR3 nucleotides: TGTGCCAGCAGTTTACCCGTTCCGGGCGATACGCAGTATTTT. It codes for CASSLPVPGDTQYF.

The chain employs TRBV4-1 and TRBJ1-5; TRBD1 might be the D (5 bases). The CDR3 is 15 amino acids. V lost 0 bases, J lost 9 bases, and 15 bases lay in between. Germline loops: CDR1 MGHRA, CDR2 YSYEKL. This chain's CDR3 is CASSQDVQDLGPQHF. For the CDR3, the DNA is TGCGCCAGCAGCCAAGATGTACAGGATTTGGGGCCCCAGCATTTT.

This clonotype has a count of ten or more. The chain carries TRBV12-5 and TRBJ2-1; 9 bases line up with TRBD2. Germline-derived CDR1 and CDR2 are LGHNT and FRNRAP. V lost 3 bases, J lost 3 bases, and 6 bases stayed unmatched. The CDR3 loop spans 16 amino acids. The CDR3 DNA follows: TGTGCTAGTGGTTTACATAGCGGGGGAAACTACAATGAGCAGTTCTTC. Its translation is CASGLHSGGNYNEQFF.

This clonotype was counted at least ten times. This chain links TRBV3-1 with TRBJ2-7; unclear D gene. Per germline, CDR1 LGHDT and CDR2 YNNKEL (reference sequence). V was trimmed by 0 bases and J by 8 bases, leaving 8 bases between them. The CDR3 has 12 residues. CDR3 loop: CASSQDGVKQYF. For the CDR3, the DNA is TGTGCCAGCAGCCAAGATGGCGTGAAGCAGTACTTC.